The TCR beta chain described here comes from a study of response to subunit inactivated influenza vaccine. The study's findings and limits: The authors proposed limited new T cell recruitment per seasonal influenza vaccination.

Germline CDR1 reads MNHNS; CDR2 reads SASEGT. This CDR3 region has 16 residues. The V end was cut by 5 bases, the J end by 3 bases, with 19 bases between. Via MiXCR, TCRdb re-called the RT-PCR reads, giving one row per CDR3 protein. The table has 450,000 to 700,000 distinct CDR3 sequences, roughly 15% seen once; the top ten hold over 8.5%. In the case of this clonotype: Antigen unknown.

The chain recombines TRBV6-1 with TRBJ2-5; D unclear. This TCR came from a man aged 50-60 years who received an inactivated influenza vaccine. The specimen was PBMCs from blood, collected 11 to 12 days after vaccination. The DNA for the CDR3 is TGTGCCAGCAGTCCCCACGCTTACCACGGAAAAGAGACCCAGTACTTC. This translates into CASSPHAYHGKETQYF.